This T cell receptor (beta chain) was identified during a study of glioma-infiltrating T cells. TCR alpha and beta CDR3 regions were amplified from RNA using iRepertoire nested multiplex PCR. For one-step reverse transcription and amplification, about 90-450 ng of tissue mRNA or PBMC total RNA was used. Each CDR3 protein is one row after TCRdb ran MiXCR on the multiplex PCR reads. The data contain 170,000 or so distinct CDR3 sequences, around 42% of them singletons. V lost 2 bases to trimming and J lost 5 bases; unmatched junction nucleotides: 2. The CDR3 is 15 residues long. Germline assignment: CDR1 SNHLY and CDR2 FYNNEI.

The rearrangement links TRBV2 to TRBJ2-1; 11 nucleotides match TRBD2. The source is a human donor with low-grade glioma or glioblastoma, undergoing nonglioma brain surgery, or in good health (not recorded which). The sample consisted of glioma tissue, nonneoplastic brain tissue, or PBMCs (not recorded which). CDR3 amino acids: CASSEWGLADNEQFF. For the CDR3, the DNA is TGTGCCAGCAGTGAATGGGGACTAGCGGACAATGAGCAGTTCTTC.